These 19 T cell receptor beta chains were all obtained from the same sample, sequenced in a study of blood T cell repertoires in COVID-19. Repertoires were generated with immunoSEQ multiplex PCR, while TCRdb's copy carries only in-frame clones and drops some. The profile shows over 100,000 clones, 85% to 90% of them singletons. Sequencing was done on a sample of peripheral blood. These receptors were collected from a human donor in a cohort sampled during active COVID-19.

The chain combines TRBV5-4 with TRBJ1-5, with 7 bases that match TRBD1. J gave up 0 bases and V 0 bases, and 0 bases lay outside the gene matches. Germline CDR1 reads SGHNT; CDR2 reads YYREEE (reference sequence). The CDR3 length is 15 residues. In nucleotides, the CDR3 is TGTGCCAGCAGCTTGGGGACAGGTAGCAATCAGCCCCAGCATTTT. Translation gives CASSLGTGSNQPQHF.

The chain links TRBV28 to TRBJ1-1; D gene unclear. Trimming pared 6 bases from V and 0 bases from J, leaving 26 bases between. The CDR3 length is 19 residues. The germline V gene encodes CDR1 MDHEN and CDR2 SYDVKM. Here the CDR3 reads CASSPNPSTTSRLNTEAFF. CDR3 DNA: TGTGCCAGCAGCCCTAACCCCTCCACGACATCGCGACTGAACACTGAAGCTTTCTTT. Full variable domain (rest looked up from reference TRBV28 and TRBJ1-1): DVKVTQSSRYLVKRTGEKVFLECVQDMDHENMFWYRQDPGLGLRLIYFSYDVKMKEKGDIPEGYSVSREKKERFSLILESASTNQTSMYLCASSPNPSTTSRLNTEAFFGQGTRLTVV.

The V gene is TRBV11-3, the J gene TRBJ2-1; 10 bases map to TRBD1. The CDR3 loop spans 15 amino acids. Germline assignment: CDR1 SGHNT and CDR2 YENEEA. V lost 7 bases and J lost 4; bases outside the gene matches: 7. The CDR3 sequence is CASTQTGGAYNEQFF. CDR3 DNA: TGTGCCAGCACCCAGACAGGGGGCGCGTACAATGAGCAGTTCTTC.

This chain uses TRBV18 with TRBJ1-6; TRBD1 might be the D (6 bases). Trimming removed 3 bases from V and 0 bases from J, with 21 bases in between. Germline values: CDR1 KGHSH, CDR2 LQKENI. The CDR3 contains 20 residues. This chain's CDR3 is CASSPRAQGRRSSYNSPLHF. CDR3 in DNA: TGTGCCAGCTCACCGCGCGCCCAGGGGCGAAGGAGCTCCTATAATTCACCCCTCCACTTT.

The chain links TRBV5-8 to TRBJ2-3; D is undetermined. The V end lost 4 bases, the J end lost 1 base, and 10 bases lay between the germline ends. The CDR3 is made up of 14 amino acids. The germline CDR1 and CDR2 sequences are SGHTS and YDEGEE. This CDR3 is CASSLNVGTDTQYF. DNA for the CDR3: TGTGCCAGCAGCCTAAATGTCGGCACAGATACGCAGTATTTT.

The J gene is TRBJ2-2, the V gene TRBV6-5; D gene unclear. The CDR3 length is 14 residues. Germline CDR1 is MNHEY and CDR2 is SVGAGI. Trimming took off 7 bases at V and 4 bases at J, with 13 bases between the two ends. DNA for the CDR3: TGTGCCAGCACGAGCTCCCAACTCACCGGGGAGCTGTTTTTT. As protein: CASTSSQLTGELFF.

The chain recombines TRBV4-2 with TRBJ2-5; D not resolved. Germline lookup yields CDR1 LGHNA and CDR2 YNFKEQ. With 1 base removed from V and 4 bases from J, the gap between germline ends came to 13 bases. The CDR3 is 15 residues long. The CDR3 here is CASSQVASELETQYF. Written as DNA, the CDR3 is TGTGCCAGCAGCCAAGTAGCTTCCGAATTAGAGACCCAGTACTTC.

V is TRBV28 and J is TRBJ2-3, with TRBD1 matching over 10 bases. Germline-derived CDR1 and CDR2 are MDHEN and SYDVKM. The CDR3 has 14 residues. V gave up 6 bases and J gave up 4 bases; unmatched junction bases: 4. The CDR3 sequence: CASRGQGRSDTQYF. The CDR3, as DNA: TGTGCCAGCAGGGGACAGGGGCGTTCAGATACGCAGTATTTT.

V is TRBV18 and J is TRBJ1-4; D not resolved. Trimming took 1 base from V and 4 from J, leaving 10 bases between them. CDR1 is KGHSH and CDR2 is LQKENI in the germline V gene. The CDR3 length is 15 residues. The CDR3 DNA reads TGTGCCAGCTCACCACGGCCAGCGGATAATGAAAAACTGTTTTTT. Amino acids: CASSPRPADNEKLFF.

The rearrangement links TRBV2 to TRBJ2-5, with 10 bases identical to TRBD1. After removal of 5 bases from V and 5 bases from J, the junction contained 2 bases not matched to a gene. The CDR3 runs to 13 residues. CDR1 is SNHLY and CDR2 is FYNNEI in the germline V gene. The CDR3, as DNA: TGTGCCAGCAGTAGACAGGGGGCGGAGACCCAGTACTTC. It encodes CASSRQGAETQYF.

The chain carries TRBV18 and TRBJ1-2, with 7 bases that match TRBD1. V gave up 6 bases and J gave up 4 bases; unmatched junction bases: 17. The CDR3 covers 17 residues. The germline gives CDR1 KGHSH, CDR2 LQKENI. The CDR3 nucleotides read TGTGCCAGCTCTCGAAGGGGCCCCGGACAGGATCCCTATGGCTACACCTTC. It specifies CASSRRGPGQDPYGYTF.

The chain has TRBV28 and TRBJ1-1; 10 nucleotides agree with TRBD1. Germline V gives CDR1 MDHEN, CDR2 SYDVKM. With 1 base clipped from V and 4 bases from J, the junction kept 6 bases outside the gene matches. This CDR3 comprises 16 residues. Here the CDR3 reads CASSLSPGQGSTEAFF. For the CDR3, the DNA is TGTGCCAGCAGTTTATCACCGGGACAGGGGAGCACTGAAGCTTTCTTT. The variable domain in full, completed from reference TRBV28 and TRBJ1-1, reads DVKVTQSSRYLVKRTGEKVFLECVQDMDHENMFWYRQDPGLGLRLIYFSYDVKMKEKGDIPEGYSVSREKKERFSLILESASTNQTSMYLCASSLSPGQGSTEAFFGQGTRLTVV.

This chain joins TRBV19 and TRBJ2-3; D is perhaps TRBD1 (5 bases). Germline V gene lookup returns CDR1 LNHDA and CDR2 SQIVND (reference sequence). CDR3 length: 14 residues. V was trimmed by 5 bases and J by 8 bases, leaving 17 bases between them. The CDR3 spells CASSLAGSLLTQYF. The CDR3 coding sequence is TGTGCCAGTAGTCTGGCAGGGTCCCTCCTTACGCAGTATTTT.

The chain carries TRBV28 and TRBJ2-1, with a possible D match to TRBD1 (6 bases). The length of the CDR3 is 15 residues. Germline V CDR1 and CDR2: MDHEN, SYDVKM. V shed 7 bases and J shed 2 bases, with 15 bases lying between them. The CDR3 reads CASNGGGQAYNEQFF. CDR3 DNA sequence: TGTGCCAGCAATGGGGGCGGGCAAGCCTACAATGAGCAGTTCTTC.

The chain employs TRBV6-2 or TRBV6-3 and TRBJ2-7, with D perhaps matching TRBD2 (7 bases). CDR1 MNHEY and CDR2 SVGEGT come from the germline V gene. V shed 7 bases and J shed 5 bases, with 21 bases lying between them. This CDR3 has 15 residues. CDR3 protein: CASTPAGGARNEQYF. The CDR3 coding sequence is TGTGCCAGCACCCCGGCTGGGGGGGCCAGGAACGAGCAGTACTTC.

This chain's CDR3 is CASSQDPGSTYNEQFF. The CDR3 DNA follows: TGCGCCAGCAGCCAAGATCCCGGTAGTACCTACAATGAGCAGTTCTTC. The chain combines TRBV4-3 with TRBJ2-1; D not certain. The CDR3 covers 16 residues. The germline V and J ends were trimmed by 0 bases and 2 bases, with 11 bases remaining between them. Germline V gene sequence: CDR1 LGHNA, CDR2 YSLEER.

In the case of this clone: This sample also contains other DNA sequences that code for the same CDR3. The rearrangement uses TRBV9 and TRBJ2-2, with 11 bases that match TRBD2. The CDR3 runs to 17 residues. Germline V CDR1 and CDR2: SGDLS, YYNGEE. Unmatched junction bases numbered 3, after V lost 0 bases and J lost 2 bases. The CDR3 region is CASSVGLAGGNTGELFF. CDR3 sequence (DNA): TGTGCCAGCAGCGTAGGCCTAGCGGGAGGAAACACCGGGGAGCTGTTTTTT.

This chain links TRBV5-4 with TRBJ2-7; D possibly corresponds to TRBD2 (5 bases). The CDR3 spans 14 residues. CDR1 is SGHNT, CDR2 YYREEE, per germline (reference sequence). Trimming left V 4 bases short and J 5 bases short, with 16 bases between. The CDR3 DNA sequence: TGTGCCAGCAGCCCAGGAGGTAGAGTCCACGAGCAGTACTTC. This translates into CASSPGGRVHEQYF.

V is TRBV27 and J is TRBJ2-3; TRBD2 might be the D (5 bases). Germline V lookup: CDR1 MNHEY, CDR2 SMNVEV (reference sequence). This CDR3 has 12 residues. The germline V and J ends were trimmed by 5 bases and 8 bases, with 11 bases remaining between them. The CDR3 loop is CASSVTGSTQYF. The DNA for the CDR3 is TGTGCCAGCAGTGTGACGGGGAGTACGCAGTATTTT.